Below, one T cell receptor (beta chain) is given with its context. No antigen is known for it. The sample holds other DNA sequences that translate to the same CDR3. The J segment lost 7 bases and the V segment lost 5 bases, leaving 4 bases of the junction unmatched. Germline V lookup: CDR1 SGHVS, CDR2 FNYEAQ. The CDR3 is made up of 12 amino acids. The data stem from a study of lymphopenia after photon versus proton radiotherapy. Overall study findings and caveats: Post-nadir diversity loss with photons came from oligoclonal expansion, particularly CD8+ Temra cells. Under photons, naive T cells and diversity fell while effector/memory populations rose. Authors raise, but do not show, better survival with proton therapy.

Clones were sequenced by immunoSEQ multiplex PCR, and TCRdb holds only the in-frame ones, with some missing. This sample has tens of thousands of clones; 87% occur once, and the top ten carry 13%. The sequences come from peripheral blood, collected from a patient treated with proton-based radiotherapy. The chain is built from TRBV7-6 and TRBJ1-1, with 7 nucleotides matching TRBD1. This sequence originates from a man older than 75 with esophageal cancer. CDR3 DNA: TGTGCCAGCAGCGGCAGGGGGGATGAAGCTTTCTTT. It translates to CASSGRGDEAFF. The complete variable domain, with remaining parts taken from reference TRBV7-6 and TRBJ1-1, reads GAGVSQSPRYKVTKRGQDVALRCDPISGHVSLYWYRQALGQGPEFLTYFNYEAQQDKSGLPNDRFSAERPEGSISTLTIQRTEQRDSAMYRCASSGRGDEAFFGQGTRLTVV.